Below, 2 T cell receptor beta chains from the same sample are listed, as sequenced in a study of blood T cell repertoires in COVID-19 (dated by TCRdb to 2019 to 2021). To prepare the library, the immunoSEQ multiplex PCR assay was applied. TCRdb holds this immuneACCESS table with in-frame rearrangements only. Some clones are missing; in checked studies, unresolved V genes explain under half, and the rest has no known cause. The sample table records approximately 120,000 clones; around 76% of these occur just once. 6% of the sample goes to the ten largest clones. Sequences were obtained from peripheral blood. All receptors derive from an older man with COVID-19, enrolled during active disease.

The chain recombines TRBV28 with TRBJ1-1; 9 nucleotides align to TRBD1. V was clipped by 5 bases and J by 10 bases; unmatched bases: 5. CDR3 size: 12 residues. Germline V gene data show CDR1 as MDHEN and CDR2 as SYDVKM. In DNA, the CDR3 is TGTGCCAGCAGTCCGCAGGACAGGGGAGCTTTCTTT. This gives the protein CASSPQDRGAFF.

The chain links TRBV27 to TRBJ1-5; 7 positions agree with TRBD1. With V trimmed by 2 bases and J by 7 bases, 5 bases remained unmatched. The CDR3 length is 14 residues. Per the germline V gene, CDR1 is MNHEY and CDR2 is SMNVEV (reference sequence). The CDR3 sequence: CASSLGTVGQPQHF. CDR3 sequence (DNA): TGTGCCAGCAGTTTAGGGACAGTGGGACAGCCCCAGCATTTT.